This TCR beta chain was identified in a study of neurological immune-mediated disorders. Study-wide findings and caveats: Any association between clinical or MRI features and the multiple sclerosis repertoire cluster was absent. None of the CDR3 amino acid sequences found in expanded clones was shared across subjects. This suggests that the TCR-beta repertoires were private in all groups.

Sequencing of 15-18 subjects in each run yielded over 170 million TCR-beta sequences. Each CDR3 protein is one row after TCRdb ran MiXCR on the 5' RACE reads. The sample contains around 60,000 distinct CDR3 sequences, 3% to 3.5% of which appear only once. This clonotype was recorded a few times. Antigen specificity is unknown. PBMCs stored at -80 C, 2 million in total, were the source of the unsorted libraries. The CDR3 extends over 12 amino acids. Germline CDR1 SGHVS, CDR2 FQNEAQ. The V segment lost 5 bases and the J segment 13 bases; nucleotides outside the gene matches: 7. The sample taken for sequencing was PBMCs. The sequence was collected from a woman aged 55-69 years with multiple sclerosis. The gene calls are TRBV7-8 and TRBJ2-1, with 8 positions matching TRBD1. The CDR3 nucleotides are TGTGCCAGCAGCAGAGCGACAGGGGCCCAGTTCTTC. It is translated as CASSRATGAQFF.